This T cell receptor beta chain originates from a study of cytomegalovirus exposure and HLA in healthy donors. Study results and limitations: The later analysis indicated that the majority of CMV-associated TCR beta chains appeared HLA-restricted.

This clone showed up just a few times. Its antigen is undetermined. PCR involved 60 Vbeta and 13 Jbeta primers. Some clones are missing from TCRdb's copy, which holds only in-frame ones; the method was immunoSEQ multiplex PCR. Of about 94,000 clones in the sample, around 66% were seen once. This CDR3 spans 17 amino acids. In germline, CDR1 is SGHRS, CDR2 YFSETQ. V trimming: 3 bases; J trimming: 4 bases; junction bases outside the gene matches: 11. This cohort consisted of healthy bone marrow donors. This receptor was obtained from a young man in good health and CMV-seronegative. The source material was PBMCs. The gene calls are TRBV5-1 and TRBJ2-2, with 8 bases fitting TRBD1. CDR3 sequence reads: CASSYLYGQGGTGELFF. The CDR3 DNA follows: TGCGCCAGCAGCTACCTTTATGGACAGGGAGGCACCGGGGAGCTGTTTTTT.